These 21 T cell receptor beta chains came from one sample sequenced in a study of blood T cell repertoires in COVID-19. The data were produced by immunoSEQ multiplex PCR, yet TCRdb's version contains in-frame clones alone and is incomplete. Here the sample spans more than 110,000 clones, 70% to 85% being singletons. Sequencing was carried out using PBMCs or T cells enriched from blood (not recorded which). These receptors were obtained from a woman aged 18-29 years who had been exposed to COVID-19.

The V call is TRBV5-1, the J call TRBJ1-3; D possibly corresponds to TRBD1 (5 bases). The CDR3 extends over 16 amino acids. Germline loops: CDR1 SGHRS, CDR2 YFSETQ. V was trimmed by 0 bases and J by 0 bases, leaving 10 bases between them. The DNA for the CDR3 is TGCGCCAGCAGCTTGGACAGGCCTGTCTCTGGAAACACCATATATTTT. This sequence encodes CASSLDRPVSGNTIYF.

The genes are TRBV19 and TRBJ2-3; 7 nucleotides match TRBD2. Looked up from germline, CDR1 is LNHDA and CDR2 is SQIVND (reference sequence). CDR3 length: 15 amino acids. The trim removed 3 bases at V and 4 bases at J, leaving 7 bases unmatched. The CDR3 nucleotides are TGTGCCAGTAGTATCCGACTGGGGGGGGCAGATACGCAGTATTTT. Its translation is CASSIRLGGADTQYF.

The sample holds a few counts of this clone. Being one base from a much bigger clone, this may be a read error. The sample carries other DNA sequences with the same CDR3. The chain uses TRBV27 and TRBJ1-2; D might be TRBD1 (6 bases). This CDR3 has 13 amino acids. V was shortened by 3 bases and J by 4 bases, with 9 bases between the two germline ends. Germline V gives CDR1 MNHEY, CDR2 SMNVEV (reference sequence). CDR3 in amino acids: CASSFSRGYGYTF. DNA for the CDR3: TGTGCCAGCAGTTTCTCCAGGGGCTATGGCTACACCTTC.

A word on this clone: The identical CDR3 is also encoded by other nucleotide sequences in the sample. This chain links TRBV11-2 with TRBJ1-5; 7 bases are shared with TRBD1. Germline trimming cut 0 bases from V and 7 bases from J; bases unmatched to any gene: 0. The V gene's germline CDR1 is SGHAT and CDR2 FQNNGV. The CDR3 is made up of 13 amino acids. The CDR3 coding sequence is TGTGCCAGCAGCTTAGACAGGGGGCAGCCCCAGCATTTT. It encodes CASSLDRGQPQHF.

This clone was counted once. This chain uses TRBV4-3 with TRBJ2-2; the D gene is possibly TRBD2 (6 bases). Between the trimmed V and J ends, which lost 0 bases and 2 bases, there was a span of 10 bases. Germline-derived CDR1 and CDR2 are LGHNA and YSLEER. This CDR3 region has 16 residues. The CDR3 DNA sequence: TGCGCCAGCAGCCAAGATGCCGGGACTAACACCGGGGAGCTGTTTTTT. It encodes CASSQDAGTNTGELFF.

This sequence joins TRBV27 and TRBJ2-4; 9 nucleotides align to TRBD1. CDR3 size: 15 residues. The germline CDR1 and CDR2 sequences are MNHEY and SMNVEV (reference sequence). The J segment lost 6 bases and the V segment lost 8 bases, leaving 11 bases of the junction unmatched. The CDR3 loop is CASGSTGGVGNIQYF. The DNA for the CDR3 is TGTGCCAGCGGCTCAACAGGGGGCGTCGGAAACATTCAGTACTTC.

The chain employs TRBV6-2 or TRBV6-3 and TRBJ1-5; the D is unclear. Trimming shortened V by 4 bases and J by 7 bases, and 8 bases separated the two germline ends. Germline V gene lookup returns CDR1 MNHEY and CDR2 SVGEGT. This CDR3 is built from 12 residues. For the CDR3, the DNA is TGTGCCAGCAGTTGGGTGGGCCAGCCCCAGCATTTT. This encodes CASSWVGQPQHF.

This clone has just one count. This chain joins TRBV5-1 and TRBJ2-2, with D perhaps TRBD2 (6 bases). The germline V gene encodes CDR1 SGHRS and CDR2 YFSETQ. Trimming pared 2 bases from V and 5 bases from J, leaving 19 bases between. The CDR3 runs to 17 residues. The CDR3 DNA is TGCGCCAGCAGCTTTTCCCCCGTAGCAGGAGGGACCGGGGAGCTGTTTTTT. Its translation is CASSFSPVAGGTGELFF.

The chain joins TRBV29-1 to TRBJ2-1, with 8 nucleotides matching TRBD2. This CDR3 is built from 14 residues. V dropped 5 bases and J dropped 11; count of bases not matched to a gene: 14. Per the germline V gene, CDR1 is SQVTM and CDR2 is ANQGSEA. The CDR3: CSVFRASGYRKQFF. DNA of the CDR3: TGCAGCGTTTTCAGGGCTAGCGGGTATCGGAAGCAGTTCTTC.

Notes on this clone: The sample has other DNA sequences that encode this CDR3 too. This chain connects TRBV5-1 to TRBJ1-5; 8 nucleotides line up with TRBD1. This CDR3 region has 15 residues. J was trimmed by 0 bases and V by 4 bases; bases with no gene match: 3. Germline CDR1 is SGHRS and CDR2 is YFSETQ. The CDR3 protein is CASSRTGSSNQPQHF. The CDR3, as DNA: TGCGCCAGCAGCCGGACAGGGAGTAGCAATCAGCCCCAGCATTTT. The whole variable domain, filled in from reference TRBV5-1 and TRBJ1-5, reads KAGVTQTPRYLIKTRGQQVTLSCSPISGHRSVSWYQQTPGQGLQFLFEYFSETQRNKGNFPGRFSGRQFSNSRSEMNVSTLELGDSALYLCASSRTGSSNQPQHFGDGTRLSIL.

Note on this clone: This sample also contains other DNA sequences that code for the same CDR3. CDR3 in amino acids: CASSPGTGSYNEQFF. The CDR3, as DNA: TGTGCCAGCAGCCCCGGGACAGGGTCCTACAATGAGCAGTTCTTC. The rearrangement joins TRBV11-2 to TRBJ2-1; 9 bases align to TRBD1. The ends lost 5 bases at V and 1 base at J; junction bases unmatched: 3. Per the germline V gene, CDR1 is SGHAT and CDR2 is FQNNGV. The CDR3 consists of 15 residues.

The chain links TRBV5-1 to TRBJ1-4; no clear D. Germline loops: CDR1 SGHRS, CDR2 YFSETQ. The CDR3 consists of 13 residues. V lost 4 bases and J lost 2, with 6 bases in between. CDR3 region: CASSPRTNEKLFF. CDR3 coding DNA: TGCGCCAGCAGCCCCCGGACTAATGAAAAACTGTTTTTT.

The CDR3 DNA follows: TGTGCCAGCAGCCCCTGGGGGCGGGGCACAGATACGCAGTATTTT. It translates to CASSPWGRGTDTQYF. This chain links TRBV7-9 with TRBJ2-3; D possibly corresponds to TRBD1 (6 bases). There are 15 residues in the CDR3. Trimming left V 5 bases short and J 1 base short, with 13 bases between. From germline, CDR1 is SEHNR and CDR2 FQNEAQ (reference sequence).

The chain joins TRBV28 to TRBJ1-3; 9 bases match TRBD1. CDR1 MDHEN and CDR2 SYDVKM come from the germline V gene. The CDR3 totals 15 residues. Trimming at V came to 6 bases and at J to 4 bases, leaving 7 bases not matched to a gene. The CDR3 nucleotides read TGTGCCAGCAGACCGGACAGGGGATCGGGAAACACCATATATTTT. It encodes CASRPDRGSGNTIYF.

The chain is built from TRBV12-3 or TRBV12-4 and TRBJ2-1; D unresolved. The CDR3 covers 13 residues. V gave up 5 bases and J gave up 7 bases, with 12 bases separating them. For the CDR3, the DNA is TGTGCCAGCAGTCCCCCCATAGAAAATGAGCAGTTCTTC. As protein: CASSPPIENEQFF.

The rearrangement uses TRBV30 and TRBJ2-5, with unresolved D. This CDR3 contains 12 residues. V lost 0 bases and J 5 bases, leaving 7 bases between the germline ends. Looked up from germline, CDR1 is GTSNPN and CDR2 is SVGIG (reference sequence). CDR3 nucleotides: TGTGCCTGGAGTGTACTCAGGGAGACCCAGTACTTC. As protein: CAWSVLRETQYF.

This clone has just a few counts. J is TRBJ1-1 and V is TRBV18; 7 bases are shared with TRBD1. Germline V lookup: CDR1 KGHSH, CDR2 LQKENI. The V and J ends lost 3 bases and 7 bases, in that order; junction bases with no gene match: 8. The CDR3 runs 14 residues. In DNA form, the CDR3 reads TGTGCCAGCTCACCTCCGGGGACAGTTAATGAAGCTTTCTTT. This sequence encodes CASSPPGTVNEAFF. Full variable domain (missing parts from reference TRBV18 and TRBJ1-1): NAGVMQNPRHLVRRRGQEARLRCSPMKGHSHVYWYRQLPEEGLKFMVYLQKENIIDESGMPKERFSAEFPKEGPSILRIQQVVRGDSAAYFCASSPPGTVNEAFFGQGTRLTVV.

The chain has TRBV27 and TRBJ1-1, with D uncertain. The CDR3 totals 14 residues. Germline lookup yields CDR1 MNHEY and CDR2 SMNVEV (reference sequence). Trimming removed 7 bases at V and 1 base at J, with 13 bases between. The CDR3 here is CASTTGIPNTEAFF. For the CDR3, the DNA is TGTGCCAGCACCACCGGGATCCCGAACACTGAAGCTTTCTTT.

The chain uses TRBV5-1 and TRBJ2-3, with unresolved D. Germline V CDR1 and CDR2: SGHRS, YFSETQ. V was clipped by 0 bases and J by 2 bases, with 13 bases between them. The CDR3 runs 16 residues. CDR3 DNA: TGCGCCAGCAGCTTGGGTGCAGACTTCTTCACAGATACGCAGTATTTT. Protein product: CASSLGADFFTDTQYF.

This clone was detected a few times. The V call is TRBV20-1, the J call TRBJ1-5, with a possible D match to TRBD1 (6 bases). This CDR3 has 11 residues. V lost 1 base and J 15 bases, leaving 13 bases between the germline ends. Looked up from germline, CDR1 is DFQATT and CDR2 is SNEGSKA (reference sequence). CDR3 bases: TGCAGTGCTAGAGTGGACAGTAAGTGGCATTTT. Protein product: CSARVDSKWHF.

The chain recombines TRBV4-3 with TRBJ2-1; a possible D gene is TRBD2 (6 bases). Germline CDR1 LGHNA, CDR2 YSLEER. V was pared by 0 bases and J by 15 bases, with 15 bases between. CDR3 length: 13 residues. Written as DNA, the CDR3 is TGCGCCAGCAGCCAAGATGGAGGGGATTTGTTGTTCTTC. Encoded protein: CASSQDGGDLLFF.